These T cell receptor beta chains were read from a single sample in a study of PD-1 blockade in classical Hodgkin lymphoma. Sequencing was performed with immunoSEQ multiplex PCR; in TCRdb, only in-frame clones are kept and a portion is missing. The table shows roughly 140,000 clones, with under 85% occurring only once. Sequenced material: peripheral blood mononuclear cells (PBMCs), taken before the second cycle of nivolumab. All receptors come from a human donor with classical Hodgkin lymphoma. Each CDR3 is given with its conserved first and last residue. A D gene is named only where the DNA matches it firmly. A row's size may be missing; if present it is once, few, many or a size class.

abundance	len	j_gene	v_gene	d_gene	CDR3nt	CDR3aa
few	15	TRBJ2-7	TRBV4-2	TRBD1	TGTGCCAGCAGCGCATCCGGGACAGGGGGCTACGAGCAGTACTTC	CASSASGTGGYEQYF
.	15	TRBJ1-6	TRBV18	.	TGTGCCAGCTCACCACCGGGACCCTATAATTCACCCCTCCACTTT	CASSPPGPYNSPLHF
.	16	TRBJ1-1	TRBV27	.	TGTGCCAGCAGTCCCCTTTGGCCATCGGTGAACACTGAAGCTTTCTTT	CASSPLWPSVNTEAFF
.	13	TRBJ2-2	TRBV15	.	TGTGCCACCAGCAGAGCAGGGACCGGGGAGCTGTTTTTT	CATSRAGTGELFF
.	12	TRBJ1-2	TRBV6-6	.	TGTGCCAGCAGTTACGAGCAGGGCCCACCCACCTTC	CASSYEQGPPTF
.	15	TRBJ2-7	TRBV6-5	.	TGTGCCAGCAGTTACTCTCCAGTAGGCCCTCCCGAGCAGTACTTC	CASSYSPVGPPEQYF
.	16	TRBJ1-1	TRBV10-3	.	TGTGCCATCAGGATCTCGGTGCGGGGGGCGAACACTGAAGCTTTCTTT	CAIRISVRGANTEAFF
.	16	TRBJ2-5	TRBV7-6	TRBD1	TGTGCCAGCAGCCTCACTCAGGCAAGGGGGCGAGAGACCCAGTACTTC	CASSLTQARGRETQYF
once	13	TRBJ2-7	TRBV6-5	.	TGTGCCAGCAGTTACTCAAGGGGCCGGGAGCAGTACTTC	CASSYSRGREQYF
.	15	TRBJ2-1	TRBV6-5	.	TGTGCCAGCAGTTACGACAGGAGCTCCTACAATGAGCAGTTCTTC	CASSYDRSSYNEQFF